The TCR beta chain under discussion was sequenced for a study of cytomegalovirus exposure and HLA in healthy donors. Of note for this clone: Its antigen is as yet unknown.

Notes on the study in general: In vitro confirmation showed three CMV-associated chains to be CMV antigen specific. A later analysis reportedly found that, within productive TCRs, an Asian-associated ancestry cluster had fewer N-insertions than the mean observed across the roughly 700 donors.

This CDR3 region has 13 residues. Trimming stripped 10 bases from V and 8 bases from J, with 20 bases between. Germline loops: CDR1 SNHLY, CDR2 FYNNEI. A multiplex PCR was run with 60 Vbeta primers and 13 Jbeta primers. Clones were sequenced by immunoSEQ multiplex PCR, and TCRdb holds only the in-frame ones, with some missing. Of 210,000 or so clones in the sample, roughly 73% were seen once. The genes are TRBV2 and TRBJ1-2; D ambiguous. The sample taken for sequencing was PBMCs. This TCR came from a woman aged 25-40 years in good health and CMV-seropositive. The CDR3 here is CATSETRSGGYTF. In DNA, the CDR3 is TGTGCCACGTCCGAGACTCGAAGTGGAGGCTACACCTTC.